The subject of this entry is one T cell receptor (beta chain). Its antigen is not known. The CDR3 extends over 12 amino acids. Germline CDR1 reads SNHLY; CDR2 reads FYNNEI. V was clipped by 2 bases and J by 15 bases, with 14 bases between them. PCR employed 60 Vbeta and 13 Jbeta primers. Profiled with immunoSEQ multiplex PCR; TCRdb holds only in-frame clones, not every one. The sample table sets out 150,000 or so clones. This record belongs to a study of cytomegalovirus exposure and HLA in healthy donors. Overall study context: Roughly 180 million T cells yielded roughly 100 million unique TCR beta sequences, as an earlier analysis found. Study-level points and caveats: Presence/absence analyses treated sequencing depth as roughly uniform across donors.

The clonotype originates from a woman in her 50s in good health and CMV-seronegative. The chain is built from TRBV2 and TRBJ2-1; a weak D match, TRBD1 (5 bases). Source material: PBMCs. CDR3 bases: TGTGCCAGCAGTGAACTCACTCATAGGGGGTTCTTC. Translation gives CASSELTHRGFF.